A single sample is the source of the 13 T cell receptor beta chains below, sequenced in a study of T cells in Graves' hyperthyroidism and ophthalmopathy. RNA transcripts were the template for amplifying TCR beta CDR3 regions. HTBI primers were used for first-round RT-PCR of the TCR CDR3. TCRdb processed the multiplex PCR reads anew with MiXCR; each CDR3 protein has one entry. The repertoire has 40,000 to 60,000 distinct CDR3 sequences, around 48% of them found once; the top ten carry about 9.8%. Sequencing was carried out using blood. Receptors originate from a woman in her 50s with Graves' ophthalmopathy.

The table lists this clonotype with a few counts. The chain uses TRBV9 and TRBJ2-7; D uncertain. From germline, CDR1 is SGDLS and CDR2 YYNGEE. The V end was cut by 5 bases, the J end by 6 bases, with 24 bases between. CDR3 length equals 16 residues. CDR3 nucleotides: TGTGCCAGCAGTCCCCTCAACCGGGTGGGGTTTGGCGAGCAGTACTTC. Amino acid sequence: CASSPLNRVGFGEQYF.

The chain couples TRBV7-8 to TRBJ2-7, with a tentative D call TRBD2 (7 bases). From germline, CDR1 is SGHVS and CDR2 FQNEAQ. CDR3 length: 16 amino acids. V was cut by 8 bases and J by 5 bases, with 25 bases left in between. Written as DNA, the CDR3 is TGTGCCAGCTCACCAAGGGAGGGACGGGGGCTCCACGAGCAGTACTTC. Protein product: CASSPREGRGLHEQYF.

This clonotype has at least ten counts. This chain links TRBV7-6 with TRBJ1-6; D is unclear. Germline V CDR1 and CDR2: SGHVS, FNYEAQ. The V and J ends lost 0 bases and 9 bases respectively, with 12 bases between them. The CDR3 spans 15 residues. CDR3 sequence reads: CASSLALGSISPLHF. The CDR3 region has the DNA TGTGCCAGCAGCTTAGCGCTGGGCAGTATTTCACCCCTCCACTTT.

This clonotype was counted at least ten times. The gene calls are TRBV5-5 and TRBJ2-3, with 7 bases lining up with TRBD2. This CDR3 comprises 15 residues. Germline CDR1 SGHKS, CDR2 YYEKEE (reference sequence). V lost 4 bases and J lost 6; bases outside the gene matches: 11. CDR3 DNA: TGTGCCAGCAGCCGGGGGGACCGCGGGGTGGATACGCAGTATTTT. It encodes CASSRGDRGVDTQYF.

Many counts were recorded for this clonotype. The chain recombines TRBV28 with TRBJ2-7; D is perhaps TRBD1 (5 bases). CDR1 is MDHEN, CDR2 SYDVKM, per germline. The V and J ends lost 6 bases and 0 bases respectively, with 9 bases between them. The CDR3 sequence is 13 residues long. CDR3 nucleotides: TGTGCCAGCAGCCCCGGACACTCCTACGAGCAGTACTTC. It yields the protein CASSPGHSYEQYF.

V and J are TRBV15 and TRBJ1-2, with 8 bases lining up with TRBD1. V shed 8 bases and J 7 bases; nucleotides not matched to a gene: 9. Germline values: CDR1 LNHNV, CDR2 YYDKDF (reference sequence). This CDR3 has 13 amino acids. In DNA, the CDR3 is TGTGCCACCTCGGACAGGGTCGGTTTTGGCTACACCTTC. This sequence encodes CATSDRVGFGYTF.

This clonotype was counted many times. This may be a read error: a much more frequent sequence differs by one nucleotide. The rearrangement links TRBV19 to TRBJ1-6; D unresolved. Germline CDR1 reads LNHDA; CDR2 reads SQIVND (reference sequence). The CDR3 loop spans 15 amino acids. The V end was cut by 4 bases, the J end by 10 bases, with 17 bases between. In DNA form, the CDR3 reads TGTGCCAGTAGTACGATCCGGGGAATACGGTCACCCCTCCACTTT. Amino acids: CASSTIRGIRSPLHF. Variable domain in full (rest from reference TRBV19 and TRBJ1-6): DGGITQSPKYLFRKEGQNVTLSCEQNLNHDAMYWYRQDPGQGLRLIYYSQIVNDFQKGDIAEGYSVSREKKESFPLTVTSAQKNPTAFYLCASSTIRGIRSPLHFGNGTRLTVT.

The J gene is TRBJ1-6, the V gene TRBV10-3; no clear D. Trimming pared 0 bases from V and 10 bases from J, leaving 7 bases between. The CDR3 runs 13 residues. Germline CDR1 is ENHRY and CDR2 is SYGVKD. CDR3 DNA: TGTGCCATCAGTGAGTCTGGGAGATCACCCCTCCACTTT. Translated, it gives CAISESGRSPLHF.

This clonotype has at least ten counts. V gene TRBV20-1 combines with J gene TRBJ2-2, with 13 bases matching TRBD2. The CDR3 has 19 residues. Germline CDR1 and CDR2: DFQATT and SNEGSKA (reference sequence). Unmatched junction bases numbered 7, after V lost 0 bases and J lost 0 bases. CDR3 sequence reads: CSARDLSTSGRANTGELFF. In DNA form, the CDR3 reads TGCAGTGCTAGAGACCTCAGCACTAGCGGGAGGGCGAACACCGGGGAGCTGTTTTTT.

This clonotype was counted only a few times. At one end, the junction sequence differs from germline, possibly due to a read error. The chain carries TRBV7-7 and TRBJ2-7; TRBD1 is a possible D gene (5 bases). Germline CDR1 is SSHAT and CDR2 is FNYEAQ (reference sequence). This CDR3 region has 13 residues. The CDR3 sequence: CASSETADYEQYF. CDR3 bases: TGTGCTAGCAGCGAGACAGCCGACTACGAGCAGTACTTC.

The rearrangement uses TRBV10-1 and TRBJ2-1, with 12 bases matching TRBD2. V trimming: 8 bases; J trimming: 8 bases; junction bases outside the gene matches: 19. This CDR3 comprises 18 residues. Germline V CDR1 and CDR2: WNHNN, SYGVQD (reference sequence). CDR3 coding DNA: TGCGCCAGCTCCCAGGACAGGGCCGGACTAGCGGGATTCGATGAGCAGTTCTTC. Its protein product is CASSQDRAGLAGFDEQFF.

With regard to this clonotype: A read error may explain this, as a much larger clone is one base away. CDR3 nucleotides: TGTGCCAGCAGCCAAGATCTAGCGGGAGTTTACAATGAGCAGCTCTTC. This codes for CASSQDLAGVYNEQLF. The V gene is TRBV4-2, the J gene TRBJ2-1; TRBD2 matches at 10 bases. The CDR3 length is 16 residues. The germline V gene has CDR1 LGHNA and CDR2 YNFKEQ.

On this clonotype itself: One base away lies a much larger clone, so this may be a sequencing read error. The V call is TRBV2, the J call TRBJ2-7; 12 bases agree with TRBD2. After removal of 6 bases from V and 2 bases from J, the junction contained 2 bases not matched to a gene. CDR3 size: 14 residues. CDR1 SNHLY and CDR2 FYNNEI come from the germline V gene. The CDR3 DNA is TGTGCCAGCAGGCGGACTAGCGGGGCCTACGAGCAGTACTTC. This codes for CASRRTSGAYEQYF. Supplemented by reference TRBV2 and TRBJ2-7, the full variable domain reads EPEVTQTPSHQVTQMGQEVILRCVPISNHLYFYWYRQILGQKVEFLVSFYNNEISEKSEIFDDQFSVERPDGSNFTLKIRSTKLEDSAMYFCASRRTSGAYEQYFGPGTRLTVT.